Each of the 2 T cell receptor beta chains below was sequenced from the same sample in a study of molecular identifiers for immune sequencing clone quantification. MiXCR, applied by TCRdb to the PCR reads, yields one record per CDR3 protein. The profile shows about 630,000 distinct CDR3 sequences, 25% of them singletons. Sequenced material: naive CD8+ T cells from blood, with Jurkat cell RNA spiked in. This sample's subset: FACS-sorted CD8+CD4-CCR7+CD45RA+ naive T cells. All receptors derive from a human donor in good health. Some libraries in this study had Jurkat cell RNA spiked in.

With respect to this clonotype: A much more abundant neighbour one base away suggests this may be a read error. V and J are TRBV5-1 and TRBJ2-3; D uncertain. The CDR3 runs to 14 residues. The V end lost 0 bases, the J end lost 4 bases, and 9 bases lay between the germline ends. CDR1 SGHRS and CDR2 YFSETQ come from the germline V gene. CDR3 bases: TGCGCCAGCAGCTTGGGTTGGTCAGCAGATACGCAGTATTTT. Protein product: CASSLGWSADTQYF. Filled out from reference TRBV5-1 and TRBJ2-3, the complete variable domain reads KAGVTQTPRYLIKTRGQQVTLSCSPISGHRSVSWYQQTPGQGLQFLFEYFSETQRNKGNFPGRFSGRQFSNSRSEMNVSTLELGDSALYLCASSLGWSADTQYFGPGTRLTVL.

This clonotype has at least ten counts. The genes are TRBV30 and TRBJ2-1; TRBD2 matches 12 bases. The CDR3 totals 17 residues. Trimming removed 0 bases from V and 8 bases from J; junction bases left unmatched: 11. Germline CDR1 and CDR2: GTSNPN and SVGIG (reference sequence). The CDR3 DNA sequence: TGTGCCTGGAGTGTACGGCCCGGGACTAGCGGGTCATATGAGCAGTTCTTC. It specifies CAWSVRPGTSGSYEQFF.